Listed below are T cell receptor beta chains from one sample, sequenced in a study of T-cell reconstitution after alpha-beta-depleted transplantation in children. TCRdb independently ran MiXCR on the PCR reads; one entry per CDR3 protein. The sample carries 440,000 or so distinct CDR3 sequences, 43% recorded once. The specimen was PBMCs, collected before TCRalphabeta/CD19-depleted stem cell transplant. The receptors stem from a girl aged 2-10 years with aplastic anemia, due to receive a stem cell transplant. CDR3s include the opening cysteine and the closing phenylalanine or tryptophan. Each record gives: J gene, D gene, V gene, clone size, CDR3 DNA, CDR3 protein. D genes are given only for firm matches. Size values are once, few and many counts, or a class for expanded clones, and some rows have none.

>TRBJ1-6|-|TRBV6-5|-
TGTGCCAGCAGTTACGGGCAACCCAATTCACCCCTCCACTTT
CASSYGQPNSPLHF
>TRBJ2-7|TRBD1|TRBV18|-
TGTGCCAGCTCACCATCCGGGACAGGTGGTTACGAGCAGTACTTC
CASSPSGTGGYEQYF
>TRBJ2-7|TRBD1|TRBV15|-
TGTGCCACCAGCACCGACAGGGTGGGCAGAGAGCAGTACTTC
CATSTDRVGREQYF
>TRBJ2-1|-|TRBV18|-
TGTGCCAGCACACCCCCTGGGGGGAATGAGCAGTTCTTC
CASTPPGGNEQFF
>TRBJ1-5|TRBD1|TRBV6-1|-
TGTGCCAGCAGTCGGGGACAGGGAGGTCAGCCCCAGCATTTT
CASSRGQGGQPQHF
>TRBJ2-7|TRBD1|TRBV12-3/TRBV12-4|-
TGTGCCAGCAGCCGGGACAGCTCCTCCTACGAGCAGTACTTC
CASSRDSSSYEQYF
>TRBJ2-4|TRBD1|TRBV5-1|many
TGCGCCAGCAGCTTGGAGGGGGCCGGAAACATTCAGTACTTC
CASSLEGAGNIQYF
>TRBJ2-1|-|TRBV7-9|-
TGTGCCAGCAGCTTAGACAGCCTCAATGAGCAGTTCTTC
CASSLDSLNEQFF
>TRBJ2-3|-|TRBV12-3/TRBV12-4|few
TGTGCCAGCAGTTTACGGACAGTCCTAGCGCGCGGGGCCTCGGGGAGAGATACGCAGTATTTT
CASSLRTVLARGASGRDTQYF
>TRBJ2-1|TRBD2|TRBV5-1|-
TGCGCCAGCAGTTTACGTGCCGGGACTAGCCATGAGCAGTTCTTC
CASSLRAGTSHEQFF
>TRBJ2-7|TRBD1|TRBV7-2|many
TGTGCCAGCAGCCACTGGGACAGGGCCTACGAGCAGTACTTC
CASSHWDRAYEQYF
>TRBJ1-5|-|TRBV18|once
TGTGCCAGCTCACCTCTACCGGCCGGAAATCAGCCCCAGCATTTT
CASSPLPAGNQPQHF
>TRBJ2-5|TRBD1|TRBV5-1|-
TGCGCCAGCAGCTACGGGACAGGGACAGAGACCCAGTACTTC
CASSYGTGTETQYF
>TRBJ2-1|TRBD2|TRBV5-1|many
TGCGCCAGCAAACTAGCGGGACCATACAATGAGCAGTTCTTC
CASKLAGPYNEQFF
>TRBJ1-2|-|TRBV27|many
TGTGCCAGCAGTGCCACAGGGAGAATATACTATGGCTACACCTTC
CASSATGRIYYGYTF
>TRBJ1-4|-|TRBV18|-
TGTGCCAGCTCACAGGGAAAAGGCCTTGAAAAACTGTTTTTT
CASSQGKGLEKLFF
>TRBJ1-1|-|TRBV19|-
TGTGCCAGCCTTGGGTATTGGGGCATGAACACTGAAGCTTTCTTT
CASLGYWGMNTEAFF
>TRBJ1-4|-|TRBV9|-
TGTGCCAGCAGCGTAGGTACCATAACTAATGAAAAACTGTTTTTT
CASSVGTITNEKLFF
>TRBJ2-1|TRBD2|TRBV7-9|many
TGTGCCAGCAGCTTAATAGCGGGAGGAGGATTTTACAATGAGCAGTTCTTC
CASSLIAGGGFYNEQFF
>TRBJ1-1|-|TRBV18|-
TGTGCCAGCTCACTCATATCCACTGAAGCTTTCTTT
CASSLISTEAFF
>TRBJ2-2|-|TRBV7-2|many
TGTGCCAGCAGCTTAGACGGGAGAACCGGGGAGCTGTTTTTT
CASSLDGRTGELFF
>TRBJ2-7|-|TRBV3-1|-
TGTGCCAGCAGCTTCTATCGTGGCTACACTAGCAGGGTGGCTCTGCAGTACTTC
CASSFYRGYTSRVALQYF
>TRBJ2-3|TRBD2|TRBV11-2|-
TGTGCCAGCAGCACCCGACTAGCGGGAGCGGGACCGGATACGCAGTATTTT
CASSTRLAGAGPDTQYF
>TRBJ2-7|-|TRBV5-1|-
TGCGCCAGCAGCTGGACGGGGAGTAGCGAGCAGTACTTC
CASSWTGSSEQYF
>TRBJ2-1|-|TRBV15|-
TGTGCCACCAGCAGAGTAAGGTTGCGTGAGCAGTTCTTC
CATSRVRLREQFF
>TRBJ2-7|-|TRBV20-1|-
TGCAGTGCTAGCGTTGTAGGACGGTTAAACTACGAGCAGTACTTC
CSASVVGRLNYEQYF
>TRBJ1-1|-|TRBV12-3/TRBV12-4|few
TGTGCCAGCAGTTTAGTTGAAGGGACTGAAGCTTTCTTT
CASSLVEGTEAFF
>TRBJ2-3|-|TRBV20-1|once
TGCAGTGTGGGCAGGGCAGATACGCAGTATTTT
CSVGRADTQYF
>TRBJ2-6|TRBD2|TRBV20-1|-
TGCAGTGCTACCCAGGGGACTAGCGGGGGGTCTGGGGCCAACGTCCTGACTTTC
CSATQGTSGGSGANVLTF
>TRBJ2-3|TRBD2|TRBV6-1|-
TGTGCCAGCAGGAATAGCGGGGATACAGATACGCAGTATTTT
CASRNSGDTDTQYF
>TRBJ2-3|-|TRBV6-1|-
TGTGCCAGCAGTGAAGCGCAATATGTTTTAAACGGCACAGATACGCAGTATTTT
CASSEAQYVLNGTDTQYF
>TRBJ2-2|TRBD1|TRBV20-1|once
TGCAGTGCTAGAGTAGGGGGACAGGGGTTCAGCGGGGAGCTGTTTTTT
CSARVGGQGFSGELFF
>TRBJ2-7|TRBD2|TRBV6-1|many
TGTGCCAGCAGCCTTGGACTAGCGGGCAGCTACGAGCAGTACTTC
CASSLGLAGSYEQYF
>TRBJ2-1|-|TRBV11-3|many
TGTGCCAGCAGCTCCCGGGACCTAGGCTCCTACAATGAGCAGTTCTTC
CASSSRDLGSYNEQFF
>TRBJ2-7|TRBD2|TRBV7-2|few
TGTGCCAGCAGCTCAACCACTAGCGGGGGGCGCTACGAGCAGTACTTC
CASSSTTSGGRYEQYF
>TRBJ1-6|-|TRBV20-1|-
TGCAGTGCTAGTTCGGGGGATGGTTCACCCCTCCACTTT
CSASSGDGSPLHF